The entry below describes one TCR beta chain. These data originate in a study of blood T cells in healthy people across ages. Study as a whole: Template-switching capture recovered about one barcoded beta molecule per two T cells.

With 5 bases removed from V and 5 bases from J, the gap between germline ends came to 13 bases. This CDR3 has 14 amino acids. Per germline, CDR1 LNHDA and CDR2 SQIVND (reference sequence). The second PCR ran about 6 to 11 cycles with a sample-barcoded 5' primer and J-beta primers. A tag from a template-switch adaptor with 12 random nucleotides marked each cDNA molecule. MiXCR, applied by TCRdb to the 5' RACE reads, yields one record per CDR3 protein. The table shows about 1.1 million distinct CDR3 sequences, with approximately 38% occurring only once. The authors drew about 9.9 milliliters of peripheral blood from each donor. Every sample gave at least 6 micrograms of total RNA when it was extracted.

The sequenced material came from blood. The chain couples TRBV19 to TRBJ1-5; TRBD1 might be the D (5 bases). This sequence was found in a man between 18 and 29 years old in good health. CDR3 in amino acids: CASSQPGRDQPQHF. The DNA for the CDR3 is TGTGCCAGTAGTCAACCGGGACGGGATCAGCCCCAGCATTTT.